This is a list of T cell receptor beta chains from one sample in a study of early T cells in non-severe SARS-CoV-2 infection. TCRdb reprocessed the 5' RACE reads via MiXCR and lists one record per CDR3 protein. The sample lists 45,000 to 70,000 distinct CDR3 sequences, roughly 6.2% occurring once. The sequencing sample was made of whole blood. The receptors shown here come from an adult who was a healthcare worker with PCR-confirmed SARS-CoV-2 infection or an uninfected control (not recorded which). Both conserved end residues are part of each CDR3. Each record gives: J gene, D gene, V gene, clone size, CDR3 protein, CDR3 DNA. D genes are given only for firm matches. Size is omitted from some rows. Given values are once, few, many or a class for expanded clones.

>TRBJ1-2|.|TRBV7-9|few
CASSLASAGRANYGYTF
TGTGCCAGCAGCTTAGCGTCGGCAGGCCGAGCTAACTATGGCTACACCTTC
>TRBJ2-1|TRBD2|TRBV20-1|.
CSARDRVRTSGGSDEQFF
TGCAGTGCTAGAGATAGGGTCAGGACTAGCGGGGGGTCTGATGAGCAGTTCTTC
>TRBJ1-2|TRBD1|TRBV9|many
CASSHGQGTNYGYTF
TGTGCCAGCAGCCACGGACAGGGGACTAACTATGGCTACACCTTC
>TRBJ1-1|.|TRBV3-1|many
CASSISTEAFF
TGTGCCAGCAGTATTTCGACTGAAGCTTTCTTT
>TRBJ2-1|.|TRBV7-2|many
CASSQSRNEQFF
TGTGCCAGCAGCCAGTCTCGGAATGAGCAGTTCTTC
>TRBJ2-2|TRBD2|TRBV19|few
CASSSGRPTGELFF
TGTGCCAGTAGTAGCGGGAGGCCCACCGGGGAGCTGTTTTTT
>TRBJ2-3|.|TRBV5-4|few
CASSPGVGIEFGTQYF
TGTGCCAGCAGCCCCGGGGTAGGGATTGAATTTGGTACGCAGTATTTT
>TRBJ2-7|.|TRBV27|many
CASTGSRLYEQYF
TGTGCCAGCACAGGGTCAAGACTTTACGAGCAGTACTTC
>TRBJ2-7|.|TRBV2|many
CASRISEQGWQYF
TGTGCCAGCAGAATTTCAGAGCAGGGCTGGCAGTACTTC
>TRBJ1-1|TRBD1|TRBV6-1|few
CASSEALGTGGTEAFF
TGTGCCAGCAGTGAAGCGCTTGGGACAGGGGGCACTGAAGCTTTCTTT
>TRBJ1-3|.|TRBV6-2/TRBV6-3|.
CASRRSGTSGNTIYF
TGTGCCAGCAGGAGGAGCGGGACGTCTGGAAACACCATATATTTT
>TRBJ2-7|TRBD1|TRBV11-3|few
CASRGDRGGDEQYF
TGTGCCAGCAGGGGTGACAGGGGCGGGGACGAGCAGTACTTC
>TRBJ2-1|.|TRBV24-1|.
CATSDSLVYEQFF
TGTGCCACCAGTGATTCACTAGTCTATGAGCAGTTCTTC
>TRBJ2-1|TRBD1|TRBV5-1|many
CASSQQNRGSYNEQFF
TGCGCCAGCAGCCAACAAAACAGGGGTTCCTACAATGAGCAGTTCTTC
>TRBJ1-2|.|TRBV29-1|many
CSVGDSSYGYTF
TGCAGCGTTGGCGACAGTTCCTATGGCTACACCTTC
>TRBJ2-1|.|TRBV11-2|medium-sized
CASSLRFGDPKNEQFF
TGTGCCAGCAGCTTACGGTTCGGGGACCCCAAGAATGAGCAGTTCTTC
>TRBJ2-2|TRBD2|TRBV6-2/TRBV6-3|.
CASSYGRGGPAGGTGELFF
TGTGCCAGCAGTTACGGTCGCGGGGGGCCGGCAGGCGGCACCGGGGAGCTGTTTTTT
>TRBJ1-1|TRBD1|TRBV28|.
CASSRRQGRVTEAFF
TGTGCCAGCAGTCGCAGACAGGGGCGAGTCACTGAAGCTTTCTTT
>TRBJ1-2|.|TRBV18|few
CASSPRGIRGYGYTF
TGTGCCAGCTCACCGAGAGGGATCCGCGGCTATGGCTACACCTTC
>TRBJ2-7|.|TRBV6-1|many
CASSYPSGAGNSYEQYF
TGTGCCAGCTCCTACCCCTCAGGGGCAGGGAACTCCTACGAGCAGTACTTC
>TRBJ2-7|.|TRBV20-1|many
CSARYSEGQYF
TGCAGTGCTAGATATTCCGAAGGGCAGTACTTC
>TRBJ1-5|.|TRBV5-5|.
CASSLVIRGSSQHF
TGTGCCAGCAGCTTGGTAATTCGGGGGTCTAGTCAGCATTTT
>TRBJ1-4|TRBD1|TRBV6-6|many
CASTSDRDEKLFF
TGTGCCAGCACCTCCGACAGGGATGAAAAACTGTTTTTT
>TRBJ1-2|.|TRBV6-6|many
CASTPIGNYGYTF
TGTGCCAGCACCCCGATAGGGAACTATGGCTACACCTTC
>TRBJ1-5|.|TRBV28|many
CASSLRYSNQPQHF
TGTGCCAGCAGTCTTAGATATAGCAATCAGCCCCAGCATTTT
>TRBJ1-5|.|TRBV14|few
CASSQGGLSQPQHF
TGTGCCAGCAGCCAAGGAGGCCTGAGTCAGCCCCAGCATTTT
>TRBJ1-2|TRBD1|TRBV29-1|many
CSVWTGVNYGYTF
TGCAGCGTGTGGACAGGAGTTAACTATGGCTACACCTTC
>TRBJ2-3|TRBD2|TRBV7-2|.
CASSDGGSTDTQYF
TGTGCCAGCAGCGACGGGGGGAGCACAGATACGCAGTATTTT
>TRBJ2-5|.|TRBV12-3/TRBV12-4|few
CASSSQGGTQYF
TGTGCCAGCAGTTCGCAGGGAGGGACCCAGTACTTC
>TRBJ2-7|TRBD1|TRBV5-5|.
CASSFDRGSYEQYF
TGTGCCAGCAGCTTCGACAGGGGTTCCTACGAGCAGTACTTC
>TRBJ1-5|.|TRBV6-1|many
CASSEVGDQPQHF
TGTGCCAGCAGTGAAGTAGGTGATCAGCCCCAGCATTTT
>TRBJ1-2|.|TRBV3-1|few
CASSLGPPRIYGYTF
TGTGCCAGCAGCCTGGGACCGCCCAGAATCTATGGCTACACCTTC
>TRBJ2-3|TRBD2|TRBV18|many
CASSPLSGGTDTQYF
TGTGCCAGCTCACCATTGAGCGGGGGGACAGATACGCAGTATTTT
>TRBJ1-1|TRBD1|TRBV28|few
CASCATGTGNSAFF
TGTGCCAGCTGCGCCACCGGGACAGGGAATTCAGCTTTCTTT
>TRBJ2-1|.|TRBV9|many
CASSVVEEQFF
TGTGCCAGCAGCGTAGTGGAGGAGCAGTTCTTC
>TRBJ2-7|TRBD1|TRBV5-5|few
CASSFTGGPTYEQYF
TGTGCCAGCAGCTTCACAGGGGGCCCTACCTACGAGCAGTACTTC
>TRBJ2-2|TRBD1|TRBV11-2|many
CASSLGRGLRGELFF
TGTGCCAGCAGCTTAGGCAGGGGGCTGCGCGGGGAGCTGTTTTTT
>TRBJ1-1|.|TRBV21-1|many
CASSIRNTEAFF
TGTGCCAGCAGCATTAGAAACACTGAAGCTTTCTTT
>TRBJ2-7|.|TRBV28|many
CASSPKDEQYF
TGTGCCAGCAGTCCAAAGGACGAGCAGTACTTC
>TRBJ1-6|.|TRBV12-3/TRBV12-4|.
CASNSLGNSPLHF
TGTGCCAGCAATTCCCTGGGTAATTCACCCCTCCACTTT
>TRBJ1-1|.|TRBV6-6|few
CASRQGRVRTEAFF
TGTGCCAGCAGACAGGGACGGGTAAGGACTGAAGCTTTCTTT
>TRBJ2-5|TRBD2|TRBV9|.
CASSVGGSGGWGETQYF
TGTGCCAGCAGCGTAGGCGGTAGCGGGGGTTGGGGAGAGACCCAGTACTTC